These T cell receptor beta chains were read from a single sample in a study of blood T cell repertoires in COVID-19. The data were produced by immunoSEQ multiplex PCR, yet TCRdb's version contains in-frame clones alone and is incomplete. Of approximately 85,000 clones listed, around 90% were seen once; the top ten hold about 3%. The sample consisted of peripheral blood. The source is a woman aged 45-59 years with active or convalescent COVID-19. CDR3s include the opening cysteine and the closing phenylalanine or tryptophan. The order of the fields is V gene, clone size, D gene, J gene, CDR3 DNA, CDR3 protein. The D gene is left open where the match is weak. The size entry is marked missing in some rows and otherwise reads once, few, many or a size class.

V: TRBV5-1; size: -; D: -; J: TRBJ2-1; DNA: TGCGCCAGCAGCTTAGTGGGAGATGAGCAGTTCTTC; CDR3: CASSLVGDEQFF
V: TRBV6-1; size: -; D: -; J: TRBJ1-1; DNA: TGTGCCAGCAGTGATGGGTTGGGCTATACTGAAGCTTTCTTT; CDR3: CASSDGLGYTEAFF
V: TRBV10-2; size: -; D: -; J: TRBJ1-2; DNA: TGCGCCAGCTGGGGGGGGTATGGCTACACCTTC; CDR3: CASWGGYGYTF
V: TRBV5-4; size: -; D: -; J: TRBJ2-7; DNA: TGTGCCAGCAGCTTTTCCGGGGTTATATCCTACGAGCAGTACTTC; CDR3: CASSFSGVISYEQYF
V: TRBV6-5; size: -; D: TRBD2; J: TRBJ2-7; DNA: TGTGCCAGCAGTTACACAGGCGGGGGAGAGCAGTACTTC; CDR3: CASSYTGGGEQYF
V: TRBV14; size: few; D: -; J: TRBJ1-2; DNA: TGTGCCAGCAGCCGAGCGGGGCAGGCCCTCTATGGCTACACCTTC; CDR3: CASSRAGQALYGYTF
V: TRBV7-8; size: -; D: TRBD1; J: TRBJ2-1; DNA: TGTGCCAGCAGCCCAACAGGGGATGAGCAGTTCTTC; CDR3: CASSPTGDEQFF
V: TRBV4-1; size: -; D: -; J: TRBJ2-3; DNA: TGCGCCAGCAGCCACCCCCCAAAGGGGCGTACGCAGTATTTT; CDR3: CASSHPPKGRTQYF
V: TRBV2; size: -; D: -; J: TRBJ1-5; DNA: TGTGCCAGCAGTGAAGCGCGGACAAGAAATCAGCCCCAGCATTTT; CDR3: CASSEARTRNQPQHF
V: TRBV4-1; size: -; D: -; J: TRBJ2-6; DNA: TGCGCCAGCAGCCCAGAGGGGCAGGGTTTGTCTGGGGCCAACGTCCTGACTTTC; CDR3: CASSPEGQGLSGANVLTF
V: TRBV5-1; size: -; D: -; J: TRBJ2-3; DNA: TGCGCCAGCAGCTTGGAAGGACACGTTACGCAGTATTTT; CDR3: CASSLEGHVTQYF
V: TRBV7-2; size: -; D: -; J: TRBJ1-5; DNA: TGTGCCAGCACCTCGGGGAGGAATCAGCCCCAGCATTTT; CDR3: CASTSGRNQPQHF
V: TRBV19; size: -; D: TRBD1; J: TRBJ1-2; DNA: TGTGCCAGTAGAGATATCACAGGGGATCGGAATGGCTACACCTTC; CDR3: CASRDITGDRNGYTF